This TCR beta chain was observed in a study of T cell responses to AZD1222 COVID-19 vaccine. Regarding the study as a whole: Following two doses of AZD1222, Spike-specific TCR breadth and depth rose. No day 14 peak samples; only post-peak repertoires were characterized.

The sample holds one count of this clone. As yet, its antigen is unknown. Clones were sequenced by immunoSEQ multiplex PCR, and TCRdb holds only the in-frame ones, with some missing. The sample contains about 180,000 clones, less than 95% of which appear only once. The sample consisted of peripheral blood, taken on day 0 of AZD1222 vaccination. This receptor was taken from an adult in good health.

The CDR3 DNA sequence: TGTGCCAGCAGCTTAGATACGGGGGGGTTCGCAGATACGCAGTATTTT. Translation gives CASSLDTGGFADTQYF. The chain couples TRBV7-6 to TRBJ2-3, with TRBD2 matching over 8 bases. Trimming cost V 1 base and J 4 bases; bases outside gene matches: 7. Per germline, CDR1 SGHVS and CDR2 FNYEAQ. There are 16 residues in the CDR3.